This TCR beta chain appears in the sequencing data of a study of T cells after yellow fever vaccination. Study-level results: Post-booster repertoires again held most primary-vaccination clones (about 96% CD4, roughly 88% CD8).

About this clonotype itself: Its antigen is as yet unknown.

As TCR cDNA was made by 5'RACE template switching, a universal primer site and UMIs were added. One entry per CDR3 protein, called by TCRdb with MiXCR from the 5' RACE reads. The sample yields 500,000 to 550,000 distinct CDR3 sequences, about a fifth seen once. This CDR3 is 14 amino acids long. V gave up 6 bases and J gave up 2 bases; unmatched junction bases: 5. The chain recombines TRBV12-3 or TRBV12-4 with TRBJ2-7; TRBD1 agrees at 9 bases. This TCR was sampled from a man younger than 35 who received the YFV17D yellow fever vaccine. The sequencing used PBMCs, collected approximately 22 days after the first yellow fever vaccination. This chain's CDR3 is CASRGQGTTYEQYF. The CDR3 nucleotides read TGTGCCAGCAGAGGACAGGGGACCACCTACGAGCAGTACTTC.